One sample yielded the 3 T cell receptor beta chains listed below, sequenced in a study of blood T cell repertoires in COVID-19. Some clones are missing from TCRdb's copy, which holds only in-frame ones; the method was immunoSEQ multiplex PCR. The table includes a few hundred thousand clones, more than 70% detected once. Input material: PBMCs or T cells enriched from blood (not recorded which). These receptors were taken from a man between 25 and 39 years old who had recovered from COVID-19.

V and J are TRBV19 and TRBJ1-2, with D maybe TRBD1 (5 bases). Trimming pared 9 bases from V and 7 bases from J, leaving 24 bases between. The CDR3 contains 15 residues. The germline V gene has CDR1 LNHDA and CDR2 SQIVND (reference sequence). The CDR3 bases are TGTGCCAGCCGTGAGCAAGGGGAGGTAGGAAGTGGCTACACCTTC. The encoded protein is CASREQGEVGSGYTF.

CDR3 sequence (DNA): TGTGCCAGCAGCTTGACGCAGGGGGCCTACGAGCAGTACTTC. Protein product: CASSLTQGAYEQYF. The chain combines TRBV7-2 with TRBJ2-7; 7 bases line up with TRBD1. Germline V CDR1 and CDR2: SGHTA, FQGNSA. The CDR3 runs to 14 residues. The trim removed 3 bases at V and 2 bases at J, leaving 4 bases unmatched. Complete variable domain (other parts from reference TRBV7-2 and TRBJ2-7): GAGVSQSPSNKVTEKGKDVELRCDPISGHTALYWYRQSLGQGLEFLIYFQGNSAPDKSGLPSDRFSAERTGGSVSTLTIQRTQQEDSAVYLCASSLTQGAYEQYFGPGTRLTVT.

This clone was detected only once. The chain has TRBV25-1 and TRBJ1-6, with D uncertain. The CDR3 extends over 15 amino acids. Germline V gene lookup returns CDR1 MGHDK and CDR2 SYGVNS. The germline V and J ends were trimmed by 1 base and 4 bases, with 8 bases remaining between them. The CDR3 region is CASSESEAYNSPLHF. CDR3 bases: TGTGCCAGCAGTGAATCGGAGGCGTATAATTCACCCCTCCACTTT.